Below are 10 T cell receptor beta chains sequenced from a single sample in a study of T cell responses to AZD1222 COVID-19 vaccine. Only in-frame clones appear in the TCRdb table, and some are missing; sequencing was by immunoSEQ multiplex PCR. The sample has around 90,000 clones, about 86% seen once. This specimen consisted of peripheral blood, obtained on day 0 of AZD1222 vaccination. These receptors all come from an adult in good health.

V is TRBV19 and J is TRBJ2-6; the D gene is possibly TRBD1 (5 bases). Germline V gene sequence: CDR1 LNHDA, CDR2 SQIVND (reference sequence). V lost 5 bases, J lost 0 bases, and 14 bases lay in between. The CDR3 extends over 17 amino acids. CDR3 region: CASSWSRQSSGANVLTF. The CDR3 DNA reads TGTGCCAGTAGTTGGTCCAGACAGAGCTCTGGGGCCAACGTCCTGACTTTC.

The chain couples TRBV3-1 (or the pseudogene TRBV3-2) to TRBJ2-1; 9 bases fit TRBD1. CDR1 and CDR2 from the germline V gene are LGHDT and YNNKEL (reference sequence). V was pared by 4 bases and J by 4 bases, with 5 bases of the junction left unmatched. The CDR3 runs to 15 residues. The CDR3 spells CASSPGQGSYNEQFF. For the CDR3, the DNA is TGTGCCAGCAGCCCGGGACAGGGATCATACAATGAGCAGTTCTTC.

The chain recombines TRBV7-9 with TRBJ1-2; D unresolved. Germline loops: CDR1 SEHNR, CDR2 FQNEAQ (reference sequence). The CDR3 runs to 15 residues. Trimming removed 2 bases at V and 2 bases at J, with 12 bases between. CDR3 in amino acids: CASSLIRPDNYGYTF. The CDR3 DNA is TGTGCCAGCAGCTTAATTAGGCCGGACAACTATGGCTACACCTTC.

This sequence joins TRBV24-1 and TRBJ2-7, with D perhaps TRBD1 or TRBD2 (6 bases each). The CDR3 loop spans 12 amino acids. The germline V gene has CDR1 KGHDR and CDR2 SFDVKD. V lost 8 bases to trimming and J lost 7 bases, with 14 bases between them. The CDR3 reads CATTVEGGEQYF. As DNA, the CDR3 is TGTGCCACCACGGTAGAGGGGGGTGAGCAGTACTTC.

CDR3 DNA sequence: TGTGCCTGGAGGCGGACTAGCGGGGTGAGGGAGACCCAGTACTTC. Amino acids: CAWRRTSGVRETQYF. The V and J genes are TRBV30 and TRBJ2-5; 12 bases fit TRBD2. Germline CDR1 is GTSNPN and CDR2 is SVGIG (reference sequence). CDR3 length equals 15 residues. V lost 3 bases, J lost 5 bases, and 7 bases stayed unmatched.

The chain couples TRBV29-1 to TRBJ2-5, with 9 bases aligning to TRBD2. This CDR3 is 15 amino acids long. After removal of 7 bases from V and 2 bases from J, the junction contained 11 bases not matched to a gene. From germline, CDR1 is SQVTM and CDR2 ANQGSEA. The chain's CDR3 is CSATSTSGSQETQYF. The CDR3 nucleotides are TGCAGCGCTACAAGTACTAGCGGGTCACAAGAGACCCAGTACTTC.

The J gene is TRBJ2-7, the V gene TRBV4-2, with TRBD2 matching 13 bases. J gave up 2 bases and V 1 base, and 8 bases lay outside the gene matches. CDR1 LGHNA and CDR2 YNFKEQ come from the germline V gene. CDR3 size: 18 residues. The CDR3 bases are TGTGCCAGCAGCCAAGCCCTGGGACTAGCGGGGCTTGCCTACGAGCAGTACTTC. Amino acid sequence: CASSQALGLAGLAYEQYF.

This chain links TRBV2 with TRBJ2-2; 16 positions match TRBD2. The CDR3 has 19 residues. The trim removed 6 bases at V and 4 bases at J, leaving 11 bases unmatched. Germline assignment: CDR1 SNHLY and CDR2 FYNNEI. The CDR3 is CASRPPGLAGGRSTGELFF. CDR3 bases: TGTGCCAGCAGGCCTCCGGGACTAGCGGGGGGGCGAAGCACCGGGGAGCTGTTTTTT.

V and J are TRBV5-6 and TRBJ1-1; TRBD1 might be the D (5 bases). The ends were cut back, 0 bases at V and 1 base at J, with 10 bases in the middle. The germline CDR1 and CDR2 sequences are SGHDT and YYEEEE. This CDR3 has 15 residues. The CDR3 region is CASSLAGPRNTEAFF. The CDR3 DNA follows: TGTGCCAGCAGCTTGGCGGGGCCAAGGAACACTGAAGCTTTCTTT.

V gene TRBV23-1 combines with J gene TRBJ2-3; D may be TRBD1 or TRBD2 (5 bases each). TRBV23-1 is designated an ORF whose function remains uncertain. This CDR3 is 16 amino acids long. Trimming cost V 0 bases and J 6 bases, with 16 bases left between them. This chain's CDR3 is CASSQSGVKGRDTQYF. DNA of the CDR3: TGCGCCAGCAGTCAATCGGGAGTCAAGGGGCGCGATACGCAGTATTTT.